This T cell receptor (beta chain) stems from a study of shared clonotypes between healthy human individuals. Study results and caveats: Blood was the only sampled material, and tissue repertoires likely differ. Shared clonotypes: about 5% naive CD4, 3.5% to 4% naive CD8, about 2.5% memory CD4, approximately 0.4% memory CD8.

Libraries were prepared by immunoSEQ multiplex PCR; TCRdb keeps only in-frame clonotypes and omits some of them. The sample contains more than 1.2 million clones, 98% of which appear only once. Details on this clone: Its cognate antigen is unknown.

The junction had 9 bases not matched to a gene; V was cut back by 0 bases and J by 7 bases. This CDR3 is 16 amino acids long. CDR1 SGDLS and CDR2 YYNGEE come from the germline V gene. This receptor was taken from a man aged 25-40 years in good health. The material sequenced was naive CD4+ T cells sorted from blood. Stated subset: CD45RA+ positively selected. This chain joins TRBV9 and TRBJ2-5; 10 bases align to TRBD2. CDR3 sequence (DNA): TGTGCCAGCAGCGTAGGGCTAGCGGGAGTGGGCTGGACCCAGTACTTC. The encoded protein is CASSVGLAGVGWTQYF.